This record covers a single TCR beta chain. This clone was recorded a few times. Its antigen is currently not known. Per-base quality was not reported, and no clone a single base away is much larger than it. Whole blood was collected in K2EDTA tubes by collaborating institutions according to the institutions' own protocols. For TCRbeta analysis, collaborators shipped samples in one of three forms: frozen whole blood, isolated PBMCs, or DNA extracted from either of those sample types. Germline trimming amounts to 0 bases on V and 6 bases on J, with 10 as the count of junction bases outside the gene matches. CDR3 length: 17 amino acids, cysteine to phenylalanine. Only the CDR3 region is kept as DNA, spanning 51 bases read in frame from base 1. Per the germline V gene (reference sequence), SEHNR is the CDR1 and FQNEAQ is the CDR2. This record belongs to a study of blood T cell repertoires in COVID-19 (dated by TCRdb to about 2020). Study-wide context: The collaborator samples originated in the United States, Italy and Spain and spanned the acute and convalescent phases of COVID-19. Samples were obtained from the ongoing ImmuneRACE study (first 160 participants) and from 1,200 or so subjects provided by 6 global collaborators. Nearly every sample came with metadata listing a de-identified subject ID, COVID-19 status, age in years and sex. Subjects who had been exposed to COVID-19, were actively infected with it, or had recovered from it provided the deeply sampled blood TCRbeta repertoires that made up the dataset. The repertoires were released in a freely available public database intended as a resource for research on the immune response to SARS-CoV-2. Where HLA class I and class II types were available, the types were taken from metadata supplied by the sample provider, not from assay-based typing. The material from the prospective study consisted of cDNA or gDNA derived from T cells, B-cell-depleted T cells, or PBMCs.

The immunoSEQ Assay, a bias-controlled multiplex PCR, was used to amplify TCRbeta CDR3 regions from genomic DNA. The published analysis was carried out like this. Within the assay, amplification of reference gene primers was used to estimate how many nucleated cells each sample contained. To quantify the absolute abundance of each unique TCRbeta CDR3 rearrangement, sequence reads were collapsed and filtered. For each sample, productive Simpson clonality was calculated as the square root of Simpson's diversity index across productive rearrangements. This immuneACCESS table, as held by TCRdb, lists in-frame sequences with V and J called but not all clones. Of the missing ones, under half trace to an unresolved V gene in checked studies; the others have no known cause. The V and J calls and the clone size are those of that table, but D and trimming were determined from the DNA. Present in this sample are 150,000 to 200,000 clones, 80% to 90% of which were seen just once. The leading ten clones occupy roughly 3% of the sample.

The research as a whole found: Clinical and demographic metadata were provided uncurated, with the amount varying by source and participant.

The sequence was obtained from a man aged 55 to 69 with acute or convalescent COVID-19. Sequenced input: peripheral blood. The chain couples TRBV7-9 to TRBJ2-2, and TRBD1 aligns with 7 junction nucleotides. In nucleotides, the sequence is TGTGCCAGCAGCTTAGCGTCGGTGGGACAGCCCCCCGGGGAGCTGTTTTTT. Its protein is CASSLASVGQPPGELFF.